One TCR beta chain is described in this entry. Its target is not known. Per the original methods: From ImmunoSEQ came sequences covering only the junction and carrying no quality scores, so filtering differed. Generated by immunoSEQ multiplex PCR, the TCRdb table keeps only in-frame clones and is missing some. Clone size and V and J calls were adopted from that table, with D and trimming inferred from the DNA. The sample contains roughly 1,500,000 clones, roughly 98% of which appear only once. This sample is drawn from a study of shared clonotypes between healthy human individuals. Study-level results: What naive subsets generally showed was a larger estimated richness than memory subsets showed. The naive CD4 repertoires of a handful of donors were compared, and roughly 5.1% of clonotypes were shared.

Germline V gene data show CDR1 as LNHNV and CDR2 as YYDKDF (reference sequence). V lost 5 bases and J lost 3; bases outside the gene matches: 11. The CDR3 is made up of 16 amino acids. CD4+ cells were split into CD45RA+ naive and CD45RA-negative memory subsets. The TCR comes from a man aged 25-45 years in good health. The chain combines TRBV15 with TRBJ2-3; 7 bases are a match to TRBD2. Source material: naive CD4+ T cells sorted from blood. Subset defined: CD45RA+ positively selected. The CDR3 protein is CATSPRDPGGTDTQYF. DNA for the CDR3: TGTGCCACCAGCCCGCGGGACCCCGGGGGGACAGATACGCAGTATTTT.